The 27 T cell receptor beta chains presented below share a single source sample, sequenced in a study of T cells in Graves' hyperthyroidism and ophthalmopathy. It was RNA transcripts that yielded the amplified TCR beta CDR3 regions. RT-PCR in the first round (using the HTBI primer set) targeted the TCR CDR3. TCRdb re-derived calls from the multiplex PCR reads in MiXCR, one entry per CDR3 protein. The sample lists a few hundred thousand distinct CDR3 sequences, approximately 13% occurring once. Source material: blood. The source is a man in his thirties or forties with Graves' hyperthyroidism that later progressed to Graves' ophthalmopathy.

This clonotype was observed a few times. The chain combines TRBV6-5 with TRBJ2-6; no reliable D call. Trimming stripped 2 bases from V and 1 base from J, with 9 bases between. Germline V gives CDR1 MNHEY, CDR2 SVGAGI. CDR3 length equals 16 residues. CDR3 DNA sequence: TGTGCCAGCAGTTACGCTAGGGTTTCTGGGGCCAACGTCCTGACTTTC. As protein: CASSYARVSGANVLTF.

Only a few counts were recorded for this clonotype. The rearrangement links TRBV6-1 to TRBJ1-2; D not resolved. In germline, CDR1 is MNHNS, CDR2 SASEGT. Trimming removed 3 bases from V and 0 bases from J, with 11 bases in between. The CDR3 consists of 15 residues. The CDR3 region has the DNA TGTGCCAGCAGTGAGTTCATCAGCTCTAACTATGGCTACACCTTC. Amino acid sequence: CASSEFISSNYGYTF.

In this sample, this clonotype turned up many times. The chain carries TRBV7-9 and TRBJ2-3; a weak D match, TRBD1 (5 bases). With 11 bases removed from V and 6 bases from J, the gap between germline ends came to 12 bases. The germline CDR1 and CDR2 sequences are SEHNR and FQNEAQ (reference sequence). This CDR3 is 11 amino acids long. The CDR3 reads CAGRAGDTQYF. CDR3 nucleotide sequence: TGTGCCGGCCGAGCAGGGGATACGCAGTATTTT.

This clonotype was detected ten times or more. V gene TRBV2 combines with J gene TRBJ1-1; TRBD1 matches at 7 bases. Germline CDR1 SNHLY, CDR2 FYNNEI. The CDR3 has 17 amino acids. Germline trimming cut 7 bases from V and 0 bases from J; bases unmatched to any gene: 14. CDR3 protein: CASNLRSQGTMNTEAFF. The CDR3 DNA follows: TGTGCCAGCAACTTACGATCACAGGGGACTATGAACACTGAAGCTTTCTTT. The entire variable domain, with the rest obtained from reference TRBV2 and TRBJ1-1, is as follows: EPEVTQTPSHQVTQMGQEVILRCVPISNHLYFYWYRQILGQKVEFLVSFYNNEISEKSEIFDDQFSVERPDGSNFTLKIRSTKLEDSAMYFCASNLRSQGTMNTEAFFGQGTRLTVV.

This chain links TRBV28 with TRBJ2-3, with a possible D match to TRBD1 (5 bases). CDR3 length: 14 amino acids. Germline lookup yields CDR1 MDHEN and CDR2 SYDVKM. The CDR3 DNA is TGTGCTGCTCTAGGGGTGATAAACACAGATACGCAGTATTTT. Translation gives CAALGVINTDTQYF.

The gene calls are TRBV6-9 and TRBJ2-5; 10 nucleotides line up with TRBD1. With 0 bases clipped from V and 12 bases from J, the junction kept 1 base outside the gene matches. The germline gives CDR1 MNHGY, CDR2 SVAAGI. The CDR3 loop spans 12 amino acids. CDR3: CASSYSGTGEYF. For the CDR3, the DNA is TGTGCCAGCAGTTATTCCGGGACAGGGGAGTACTTC.

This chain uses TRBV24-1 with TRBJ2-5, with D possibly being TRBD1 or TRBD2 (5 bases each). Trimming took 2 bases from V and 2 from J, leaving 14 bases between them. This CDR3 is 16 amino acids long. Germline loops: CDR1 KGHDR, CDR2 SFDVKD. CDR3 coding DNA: TGTGCCACCAGTGATTCCGGGACGGCAGTTCAAGAGACCCAGTACTTC. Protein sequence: CATSDSGTAVQETQYF.

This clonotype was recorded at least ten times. This CDR3 is CASSLVRILLQETQYF. In DNA form, the CDR3 reads TGTGCCAGCAGCTTAGTCCGTATCCTACTTCAAGAGACCCAGTACTTC. The chain is built from TRBV7-9 and TRBJ2-5; D call uncertain. CDR3 length equals 16 residues. V was pared by 1 base and J by 2 bases, with 14 bases between. The germline CDR1 and CDR2 sequences are SEHNR and FQNEAQ (reference sequence).

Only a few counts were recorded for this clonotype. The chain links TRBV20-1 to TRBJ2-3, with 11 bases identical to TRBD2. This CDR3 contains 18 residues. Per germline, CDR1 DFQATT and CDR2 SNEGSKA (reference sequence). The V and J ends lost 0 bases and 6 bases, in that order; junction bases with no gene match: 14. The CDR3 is CSARDASGGTRLSDTQYF. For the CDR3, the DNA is TGCAGTGCTAGAGATGCTAGCGGGGGGACACGGTTAAGCGATACGCAGTATTTT.

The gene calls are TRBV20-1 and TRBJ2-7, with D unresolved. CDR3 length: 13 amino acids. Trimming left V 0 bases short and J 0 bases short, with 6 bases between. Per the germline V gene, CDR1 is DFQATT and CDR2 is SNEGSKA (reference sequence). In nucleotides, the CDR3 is TGCAGTGCTAGAGATCCAATCTCCTACGAGCAGTACTTC. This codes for CSARDPISYEQYF.

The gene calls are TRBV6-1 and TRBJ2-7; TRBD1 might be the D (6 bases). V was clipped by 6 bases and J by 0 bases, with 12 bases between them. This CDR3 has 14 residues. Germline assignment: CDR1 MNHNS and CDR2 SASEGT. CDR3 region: CASSWTDYSYEQYF. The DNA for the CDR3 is TGTGCCAGCAGCTGGACAGACTACTCCTACGAGCAGTACTTC.

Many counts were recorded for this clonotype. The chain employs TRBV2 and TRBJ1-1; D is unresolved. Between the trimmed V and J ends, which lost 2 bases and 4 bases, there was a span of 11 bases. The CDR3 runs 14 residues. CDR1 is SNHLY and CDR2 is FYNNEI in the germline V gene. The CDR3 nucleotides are TGTGCCAGCAGTGAACACGGGCTTAGCACTGAAGCTTTCTTT. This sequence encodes CASSEHGLSTEAFF.

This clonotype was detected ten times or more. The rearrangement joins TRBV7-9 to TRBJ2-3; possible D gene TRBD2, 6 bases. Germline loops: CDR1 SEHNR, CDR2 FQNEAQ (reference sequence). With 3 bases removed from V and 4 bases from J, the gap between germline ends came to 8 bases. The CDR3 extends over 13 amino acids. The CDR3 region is CASSLGGADTQYF. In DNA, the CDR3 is TGTGCCAGCAGCTTGGGCGGGGCAGATACGCAGTATTTT.

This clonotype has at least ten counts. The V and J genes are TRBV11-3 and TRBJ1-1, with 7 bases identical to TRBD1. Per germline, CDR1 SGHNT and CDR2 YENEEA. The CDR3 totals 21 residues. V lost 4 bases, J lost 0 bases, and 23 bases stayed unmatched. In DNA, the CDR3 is TGTGCCAGCAGCTCAGACCCCCTCAACTCGCACAGGGGATCCATGAACACTGAAGCTTTCTTT. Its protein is CASSSDPLNSHRGSMNTEAFF. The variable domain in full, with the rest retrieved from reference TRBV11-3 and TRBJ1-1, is EAGVVQSPRYKIIEKKQPVAFWCNPISGHNTLYWYLQNLGQGPELLIRYENEEAVDDSQLPKDRFSAERLKGVDSTLKIQPAELGDSAVYLCASSSDPLNSHRGSMNTEAFFGQGTRLTVV.

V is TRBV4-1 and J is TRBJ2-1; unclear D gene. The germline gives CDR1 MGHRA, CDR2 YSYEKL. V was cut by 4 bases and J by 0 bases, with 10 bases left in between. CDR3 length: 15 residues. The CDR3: CASSLTASSYNEQFF. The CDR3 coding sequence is TGCGCCAGCAGCCTGACGGCGAGCTCCTACAATGAGCAGTTCTTC.

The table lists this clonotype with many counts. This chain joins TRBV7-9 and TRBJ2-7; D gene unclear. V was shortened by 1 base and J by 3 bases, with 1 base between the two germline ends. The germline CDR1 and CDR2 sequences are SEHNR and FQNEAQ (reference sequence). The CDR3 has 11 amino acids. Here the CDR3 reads CASSLDYEQYF. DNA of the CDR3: TGTGCCAGCAGCTTAGACTACGAGCAGTACTTC.

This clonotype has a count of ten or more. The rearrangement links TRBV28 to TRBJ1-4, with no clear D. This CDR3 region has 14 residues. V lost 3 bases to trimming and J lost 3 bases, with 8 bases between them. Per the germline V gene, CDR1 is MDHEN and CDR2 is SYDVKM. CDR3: CASSLGGSNEKLFF. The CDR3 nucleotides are TGTGCCAGCAGTTTGGGTGGTTCTAATGAAAAACTGTTTTTT. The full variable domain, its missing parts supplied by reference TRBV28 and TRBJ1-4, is DVKVTQSSRYLVKRTGEKVFLECVQDMDHENMFWYRQDPGLGLRLIYFSYDVKMKEKGDIPEGYSVSREKKERFSLILESASTNQTSMYLCASSLGGSNEKLFFGSGTQLSVL.

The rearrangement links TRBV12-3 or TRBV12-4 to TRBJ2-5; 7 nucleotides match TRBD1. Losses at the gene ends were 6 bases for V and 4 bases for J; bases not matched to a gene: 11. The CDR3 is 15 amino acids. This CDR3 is CASSLTGHRGETQYF. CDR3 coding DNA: TGTGCCAGCAGCCTTACGGGGCACAGGGGAGAGACCCAGTACTTC.

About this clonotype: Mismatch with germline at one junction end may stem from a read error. The chain's CDR3 is CASSLRGPSSYNEQLF. As DNA, the CDR3 is TGTGCCAGCAGCTTAAGGGGGCCGAGCTCCTACAATGAGCAGCTCTTC. The rearrangement joins TRBV11-3 to TRBJ2-1, with 7 bases identical to TRBD1. The CDR3 loop spans 16 amino acids. Germline V gene lookup returns CDR1 SGHNT and CDR2 YENEEA.

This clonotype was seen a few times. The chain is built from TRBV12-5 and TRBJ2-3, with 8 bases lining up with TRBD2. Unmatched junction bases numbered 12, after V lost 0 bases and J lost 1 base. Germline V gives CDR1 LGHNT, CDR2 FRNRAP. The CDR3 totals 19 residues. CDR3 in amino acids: CASGLVGTGLAPRTDTQYF. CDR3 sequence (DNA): TGTGCTAGTGGTTTGGTGGGGACCGGACTAGCTCCCCGCACAGATACGCAGTATTTT.

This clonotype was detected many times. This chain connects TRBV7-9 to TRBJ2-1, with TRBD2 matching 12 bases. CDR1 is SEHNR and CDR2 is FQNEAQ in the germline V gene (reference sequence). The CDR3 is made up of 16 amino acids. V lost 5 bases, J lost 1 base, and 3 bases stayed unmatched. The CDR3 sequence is CASSHTSGGSYNEQFF. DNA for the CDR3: TGTGCCAGCAGCCACACTAGCGGGGGGTCCTACAATGAGCAGTTCTTC.

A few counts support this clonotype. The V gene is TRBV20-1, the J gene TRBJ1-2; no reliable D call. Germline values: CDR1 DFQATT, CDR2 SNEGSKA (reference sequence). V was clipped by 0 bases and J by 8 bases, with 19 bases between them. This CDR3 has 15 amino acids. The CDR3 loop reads CSARDKVYRDLGYTF. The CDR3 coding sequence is TGCAGTGCTAGAGATAAAGTTTACCGGGATTTGGGCTACACCTTC.

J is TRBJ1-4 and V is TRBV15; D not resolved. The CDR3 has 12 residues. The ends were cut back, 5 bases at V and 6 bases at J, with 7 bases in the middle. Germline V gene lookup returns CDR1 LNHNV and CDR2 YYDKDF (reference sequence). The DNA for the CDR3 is TGTGCCACCAGCCGGGGTTATGAAAAACTGTTTTTT. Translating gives CATSRGYEKLFF.

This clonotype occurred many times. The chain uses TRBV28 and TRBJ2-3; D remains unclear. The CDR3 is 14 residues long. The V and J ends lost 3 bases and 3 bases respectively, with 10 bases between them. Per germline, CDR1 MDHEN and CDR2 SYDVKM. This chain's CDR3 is CASSLGLGTDTQYF. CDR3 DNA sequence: TGTGCCAGCAGTTTGGGGTTGGGAACAGATACGCAGTATTTT.

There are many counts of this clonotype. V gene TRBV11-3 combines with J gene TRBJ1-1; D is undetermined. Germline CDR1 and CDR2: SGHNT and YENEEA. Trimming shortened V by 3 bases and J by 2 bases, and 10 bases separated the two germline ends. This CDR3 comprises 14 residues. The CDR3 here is CASSFSRKNTEAFF. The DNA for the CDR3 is TGTGCCAGCAGCTTTTCACGGAAAAACACTGAAGCTTTCTTT.

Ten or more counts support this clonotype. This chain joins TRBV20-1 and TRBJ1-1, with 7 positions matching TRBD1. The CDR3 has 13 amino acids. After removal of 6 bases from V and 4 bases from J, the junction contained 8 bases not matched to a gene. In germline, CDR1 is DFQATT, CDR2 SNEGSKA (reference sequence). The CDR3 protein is CSALTGRGTEAFF. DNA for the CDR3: TGCAGTGCCCTGACAGGGAGGGGCACTGAAGCTTTCTTT.

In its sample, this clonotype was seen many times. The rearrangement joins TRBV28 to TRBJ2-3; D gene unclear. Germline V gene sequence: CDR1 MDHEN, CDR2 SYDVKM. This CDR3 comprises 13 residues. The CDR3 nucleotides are TGTGGGACGGCACGGATCAGCACAGATACGCAGTATTTT. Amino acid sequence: CGTARISTDTQYF.